These 21 T cell receptor beta chains share one sample of origin, sequenced in a study of post-analysis software for immune sequencing data (dated by TCRdb to 2013 to 2016). The library was prepared using PCR. Sequenced using an Illumina HiSeq 2500. To reduce PCR and sequencing biases, unique molecular identifiers were incorporated into the TCR beta cDNA libraries. TCRdb ran its own pipeline on the public reads, namely fastp trimming at Q25 and MiXCR clone calling, and kept in-frame beta chains. One record per CDR3 amino acid sequence lists the most common genes and DNA. Within this sample are about 820,000 distinct CDR3 sequences, with roughly 50% of them counted one time only. Approximately 4.4% of the sample rests with the top ten. What these receptors recognize is not known. The full study reports these points: Patients showed significantly higher frequencies than controls for roughly five TRBV segments, among them TRBV5-6, TRBV5-1 and TRBV20-1.

Sequencing was done on a sample of blood. The receptor set was obtained from a girl between 5 and 17 years old with multiple sclerosis.

The CDR3 DNA is TGCGCCAGCAGCTTGGAAAGGGGGGCCTGGAGGGGAAACACCATATATTTT. It codes for CASSLERGAWRGNTIYF. The chain couples TRBV5-1 to TRBJ1-3; D is perhaps TRBD1 (6 bases). V was trimmed by 0 bases and J by 4 bases, leaving 17 bases between them. Per germline, CDR1 SGHRS and CDR2 YFSETQ. The CDR3 extends over 17 amino acids.

The rearrangement links TRBV20-1 to TRBJ2-1; D remains ambiguous. CDR1 and CDR2 (germline): DFQATT, SNEGSKA (reference sequence). This CDR3 spans 13 amino acids. Trimming shortened V by 2 bases and J by 5 bases, and 10 bases separated the two germline ends. CDR3 sequence: CSARIPSDNEQFF. Here the CDR3 DNA reads TGCAGTGCTAGAATCCCCAGCGACAATGAGCAGTTCTTC.

Remarks on this clonotype: One end of the junction fails to match germline, which may point to a read error. The chain has TRBV6-1 and TRBJ1-1; D call uncertain. The CDR3 runs to 13 residues. Per the germline V gene, CDR1 is MNHNS and CDR2 is SASEGT. CDR3 nucleotides: TGTGCAAGCAAGTCGGTGATGAACACTGAAGCTTTCTTT. It yields the protein CASKSVMNTEAFF.

This clonotype was counted a few times. This chain uses TRBV29-1 with TRBJ2-7, with 7 nucleotides matching TRBD2. The CDR3 covers 14 residues. Looked up from germline, CDR1 is SQVTM and CDR2 is ANQGSEA. J was trimmed by 0 bases and V by 4 bases; bases with no gene match: 6. The CDR3 loop is CSVGSGLSSYEQYF. The CDR3 coding sequence is TGCAGCGTTGGTAGCGGGTTGAGCTCCTACGAGCAGTACTTC.

This clonotype has just a few counts. V and J are TRBV10-3 and TRBJ2-3, with D possibly being TRBD2 (5 bases). This CDR3 region has 13 residues. The germline V gene encodes CDR1 ENHRY and CDR2 SYGVKD. The V and J ends lost 6 bases and 4 bases respectively, with 11 bases between them. In nucleotides, the CDR3 is TGTGCCATCAGGGGAACGAGGGCAGATACGCAGTATTTT. Amino acids: CAIRGTRADTQYF.

V is TRBV9 and J is TRBJ2-7, with 11 bases matching TRBD2. V lost 3 bases to trimming and J lost 6 bases; unmatched junction nucleotides: 5. The CDR3 loop spans 14 amino acids. Per germline, CDR1 SGDLS and CDR2 YYNGEE. The CDR3 is CASSGGLAEGEQYF. For the CDR3, the DNA is TGTGCCAGCAGCGGGGGACTAGCGGAAGGCGAGCAGTACTTC.

This clonotype has more than one count but fewer than ten. The chain employs TRBV3-1 and TRBJ2-5; D may be TRBD1 or TRBD2 (5 bases each). This CDR3 spans 17 amino acids. CDR1 LGHDT and CDR2 YNNKEL come from the germline V gene (reference sequence). V lost 1 base and J lost 0, with 15 bases in between. The CDR3 is CASSQGPGRRYQETQYF. The DNA for the CDR3 is TGTGCCAGCAGCCAAGGTCCGGGACGACGGTACCAAGAGACCCAGTACTTC.

This clonotype was seen a handful of times. The gene calls are TRBV5-1 and TRBJ2-5, with D uncertain. The J call is uncertain, as TRBJ2-7 better fits the DNA end. Germline V gives CDR1 SGHRS, CDR2 YFSETQ. The CDR3 sequence is 13 residues long. CDR3 sequence: CASSLEGNGEQYF. The CDR3 DNA follows: TGCGCCAGCAGCTTGGAAGGGAATGGCGAGCAGTACTTC.

The CDR3 DNA reads TGCGCCAGCAGCCCGCCAAGGCAGGCCAGTAACTATGGCTACACCTTC. It yields the protein CASSPPRQASNYGYTF. This chain links TRBV5-1 with TRBJ1-2; no reliable D call. This CDR3 is built from 16 residues. Germline V lookup: CDR1 SGHRS, CDR2 YFSETQ. Trimming cost V 4 bases and J 1 base, with 17 bases left between them.

The chain combines TRBV5-1 with TRBJ2-7, with D perhaps TRBD1 (6 bases). Germline V gene lookup returns CDR1 SGHRS and CDR2 YFSETQ. V was cut by 4 bases and J by 4 bases, with 21 bases left in between. The length of the CDR3 is 16 residues. The DNA for the CDR3 is TGCGCCAGCAGCGGGGGATACAGGGAGCTCCATTACGAGCAGTACTTC. This codes for CASSGGYRELHYEQYF.

This clonotype was observed a few times. The chain combines TRBV27 with TRBJ2-1; no clear D. CDR1 MNHEY and CDR2 SMNVEV come from the germline V gene (reference sequence). Trimming took off 4 bases at V and 5 bases at J, with 12 bases between the two ends. The length of the CDR3 is 14 residues. The chain's CDR3 is CASSSRGYDNEQFF. The CDR3 nucleotides read TGTGCCAGCAGTTCCCGCGGCTACGACAATGAGCAGTTCTTC.

V usage is TRBV7-2 and J usage is TRBJ2-7, with 9 positions matching TRBD2. The CDR3 runs 15 residues. V dropped 1 base and J dropped 5; count of bases not matched to a gene: 6. Germline CDR1 and CDR2: SGHTA and FQGNSA. In DNA, the CDR3 is TGTGCCAGCAGCTTAGTAGCTAGCGGGATCCACGAGCAGTACTTC. This translates into CASSLVASGIHEQYF.

This clonotype occurred a few times. This chain joins TRBV28 and TRBJ2-1; 14 nucleotides agree with TRBD2. The CDR3 sequence is 20 residues long. Looked up from germline, CDR1 is MDHEN and CDR2 is SYDVKM. Unmatched junction bases numbered 12, after V lost 4 bases and J lost 1 base. CDR3 nucleotide sequence: TGTGCCAGCAGTTACGACCCGGGACTAGCGGGAGTATGGTCCTACAATGAGCAGTTCTTC. This sequence encodes CASSYDPGLAGVWSYNEQFF.

The chain recombines TRBV6-5 with TRBJ1-2; D is unresolved. Looked up from germline, CDR1 is MNHEY and CDR2 is SVGAGI. CDR3 length: 14 residues. V was cut by 6 bases and J by 4 bases, with 15 bases left in between. The CDR3 DNA reads as TGTGCCAGCAGAAACCGTCGAGAGGGCTATGGCTACACCTTC. It translates to CASRNRREGYGYTF.

The rearrangement links TRBV2 to TRBJ1-1; no firm D call. The CDR3 consists of 11 residues. V dropped 7 bases and J dropped 6 bases, with 9 bases sitting between them. The germline V gene has CDR1 SNHLY and CDR2 FYNNEI. This CDR3 reads CASTLRAEAFF. CDR3 DNA: TGTGCCAGCACCCTTAGGGCTGAAGCTTTCTTT.

This clonotype was found a few times. The chain joins TRBV20-1 to TRBJ2-7; D may be TRBD1 (5 bases). The CDR3 extends over 13 amino acids. V was shortened by 2 bases and J by 3 bases, with 11 bases between the two germline ends. Germline values: CDR1 DFQATT, CDR2 SNEGSKA (reference sequence). CDR3 nucleotides: TGCAGTGCTAGACATAACAGGAACTACGAGCAGTACTTC. It yields the protein CSARHNRNYEQYF.

The chain has TRBV2 and TRBJ1-5; possible D gene TRBD1, 6 bases. The CDR3 is 15 residues long. V was cut by 5 bases and J by 5 bases, with 16 bases left in between. The germline CDR1 and CDR2 sequences are SNHLY and FYNNEI. CDR3 loop: CASSKGQADHQPQHF. The CDR3 nucleotides read TGTGCCAGCAGTAAGGGACAAGCAGATCATCAGCCCCAGCATTTT.

This clonotype was seen more than once but under ten times. V and J are TRBV20-1 and TRBJ1-2, with 8 bases aligning to TRBD1. After removal of 6 bases from V and 0 bases from J, the junction contained 9 bases not matched to a gene. The CDR3 length is 15 residues. The germline CDR1 and CDR2 sequences are DFQATT and SNEGSKA (reference sequence). CDR3 sequence: CSANGQGLTNYGYTF. For the CDR3, the DNA is TGCAGTGCGAATGGACAGGGATTAACTAACTATGGCTACACCTTC.

This chain joins TRBV12-3 or TRBV12-4 and TRBJ2-5, with 10 bases fitting TRBD1. Trimming took 5 bases from V and 1 from J; bases not matched to a gene: 13. The CDR3 length is 18 residues. In DNA, the CDR3 is TGTGCCAGCAGTCCATCCCGGATTCGACAGGGGGCCCAAGAGACCCAGTACTTC. The encoded protein is CASSPSRIRQGAQETQYF.

This clonotype occurred a few times. The chain has TRBV4-1 and TRBJ2-5; TRBD1 agrees at 11 bases. V lost 0 bases, J lost 6 bases, and 6 bases stayed unmatched. The CDR3 totals 16 residues. The V gene's germline CDR1 is MGHRA and CDR2 YSYEKL. CDR3: CASSQDGQGASKTQYF. For the CDR3, the DNA is TGCGCCAGCAGCCAAGATGGACAGGGGGCGTCGAAGACCCAGTACTTC.

The J gene is TRBJ2-5, the V gene TRBV7-3, with D unclear. The V end lost 5 bases, the J end lost 1 base, and 14 bases lay between the germline ends. The V gene's germline CDR1 is SGHTA and CDR2 FQGTGA. The CDR3 runs to 15 residues. The CDR3 DNA is TGTGCCAGCAGCCCCCCCCGTGCCTTCCAAGAGACCCAGTACTTC. Its translation is CASSPPRAFQETQYF.